The TCR beta chain under discussion was sequenced for a study of Tregs in tolerant kidney transplant recipients (dated by TCRdb to about 2019). Study-wide context: The study used TCRbeta sequencing to identify donor-specific regulatory T cells before combined kidney and bone marrow transplantation, then tracked those cells after transplant. Several methods of expanding Tregs specific for an allogeneic donor were compared by TCRbeta repertoire sequencing in a few healthy controls.

CDR3 length: 14 amino acids, cysteine to phenylalanine. The only DNA kept is the CDR3, 42 bases in frame from the first base. For CDR1 and CDR2, the germline V gene lists SQVTM and ANQGSEA. V is clipped by 2 bases and J by 4 bases, and the sequence between their germline boundaries is 14 bases long. Unstimulated Tregs (CD4+CD25+CD127-), CD4+ non-Tregs (CD4+CD25-), CD4 and CD8 cells were FACS-sorted from thawed PBMCs. Healthy control blood came either as purchased buffy coats or from healthy volunteers. Healthy control blood was processed to PBMCs with a Ficoll density gradient and then cryopreserved, whereas patient PBMCs were collected both before and after transplant. General study outcomes and caveats: The most biologically relevant and donor-specific TCRbeta repertoire appeared to be identified by expanding Tregs with activated donor B cells. Because the study included only a small number of patients, the results must be confirmed in larger populations and under other immunosuppression protocols. Biological reproducibility was not examined directly, but technical replication error appeared to be minimal.

Genomic DNA was extracted from sorted cells with the QIAGEN DNeasy Blood and Tissue Kit for TCRbeta CDR3 sequencing. High-throughput TCRbeta CDR3 sequencing, including PCR amplification with bias correction and internal controls, was performed commercially through immunoSEQ. In the authors' own workflow: Unique productive TCRbeta sequences were defined by CDR3 nucleotide sequence where primers matched, otherwise by CDR3 amino acid sequence with Vbeta and Jbeta genes. Sorting error was corrected by removing sequences shared between sorted populations at a frequency ratio of 2:1 or less, and the remaining shared sequences were assigned to the higher population. Sequences were defined as donor-reactive when expanded at least 5-fold in CFSE-low cells versus unstimulated cells and present at a frequency of at least 0.01% in CFSE-low cells. Jensen-Shannon divergence, calculated on the top 100 TCRbeta sequences ranked by frequency, was used to quantify repertoire divergence. For samples with multiple sequencing runs, sorting error was corrected separately for each run before the runs were pooled. In TCRdb, the immuneACCESS table is reduced to in-frame sequences with V and J assigned. These tables do not hold every clone; where another copy was compared, an unresolved V gene accounts for under half, and the others remain unexplained. The V and J calls and the clone size are those of that table, but D and trimming were determined from the DNA. Across this sample there are some 100,000 clones, with about 91% seen only once. The top ten hold nearly 0.6% of the sample.

On this clone: No cognate antigen has been identified for it. No quality values exist for individual bases; no much larger clone is one base distant.

This TCR derives from a human donor in good health. Sequenced: CD4+ T cells from blood. The chain is encoded by TRBV29-1 joined to TRBJ1-2; the D gene is perhaps TRBD1, on 6 matching bases. The CDR3 region reads CSVERGEGRYGYTF. The nucleotide sequence reads TGCAGCGTTGAAAGGGGGGAGGGCCGCTATGGCTACACCTTC.